The clone carrying this T cell receptor beta chain was observed a handful of times. The source of the sample is a study of blood T cells in healthy people across ages. Turning to the study itself: There was about one barcoded beta molecule captured by template switching per two T cells.

Germline lookup yields CDR1 SGHDT and CDR2 YYEEEE. The V end was cut by 1 base, the J end by 6 bases, with 10 bases between. The CDR3 is 14 residues long. Using a J-beta primer mix together with a sample-barcoded 5' primer, a second PCR was run for roughly 6 to 12 cycles. The authors tagged each cDNA molecule using a template-switch adaptor with 12 random nucleotides. One entry per CDR3 protein, called by TCRdb with MiXCR from the 5' RACE reads. This repertoire shows 920,000 or so distinct CDR3 sequences, around 43% found once; its top ten account for approximately 20%. Sequencing was done on a sample of blood. This clonotype was sampled from an older woman in good health. V gene TRBV5-6 combines with J gene TRBJ1-4, with D perhaps TRBD1 (5 bases). The CDR3 region has the DNA TGTGCCAGCAGCTTGCGGGGCTTCGATGAAAAACTGTTTTTT. This sequence encodes CASSLRGFDEKLFF.